The present T cell receptor beta chain was sequenced within a study of T cell changes during pregnancy in multiple sclerosis (dated by TCRdb to about 2019). About the full investigation: Changes in the T cell repertoire over the course of pregnancy were examined in this study in women with multiple sclerosis.

Its CDR3 holds 15 amino acids, cysteine through phenylalanine. Of the read, only the CDR3 DNA is kept; its 45 bases are in frame from base 1. The germline V gene encodes CDR1 LNHNV and CDR2 YYDKDF (reference sequence). Trimming costs V 0 bases and J 4 bases, and their ends lie 11 bases apart. About this clone: This receptor's antigen is unknown. Per-nucleotide qualities are absent, and no much larger clonotype sits a single base away.

The library was prepared using the immunoSEQ multiplex PCR assay. TCRdb's version of the immuneACCESS table is confined to in-frame rearrangements and falls short of the full clone set. An unresolved V gene accounts for under half of the shortfall where checked; the remainder is of unknown origin. For this sample the table gives tens of thousands of clones, of which roughly 90% were detected only once. The ten largest clones represent under 1.5% of the sample. Recombination connected TRBV15 to TRBJ2-3, with a weak D call of TRBD1 (6 bases match). Sequencing was performed on CD4+ T cells from peripheral blood mononuclear cells, taken in the second trimester of pregnancy. The sequence was obtained from a female donor with multiple sclerosis, enrolled in a pregnancy study. The DNA reads TGTGCCACCAGCAGAGACGGAAGGGGGTCAGATACGCAGTATTTT. Translated, this is CATSRDGRGSDTQYF. The entire variable domain, with the stretches around the CDR3 drawn from the reference TRBV15 and TRBJ2-3 proteins, is DAMVIQNPRYQVTQFGKPVTLSCSQTLNHNVMYWYQQKSSQAPKLLFHYYDKDFNNEADTPDNFQSRRPNTSFCFLDIRSPGLGDTAMYLCATSRDGRGSDTQYFGPGTRLTVL.